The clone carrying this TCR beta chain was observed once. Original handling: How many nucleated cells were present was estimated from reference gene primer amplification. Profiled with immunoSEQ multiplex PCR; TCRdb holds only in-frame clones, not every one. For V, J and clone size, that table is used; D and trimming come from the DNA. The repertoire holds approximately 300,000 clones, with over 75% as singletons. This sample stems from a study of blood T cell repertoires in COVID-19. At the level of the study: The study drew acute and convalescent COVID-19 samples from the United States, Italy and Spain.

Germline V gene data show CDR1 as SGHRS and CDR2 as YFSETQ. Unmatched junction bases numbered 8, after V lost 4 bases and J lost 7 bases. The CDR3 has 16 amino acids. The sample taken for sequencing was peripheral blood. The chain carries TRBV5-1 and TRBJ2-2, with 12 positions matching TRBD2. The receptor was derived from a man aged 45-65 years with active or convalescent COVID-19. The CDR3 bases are TGCGCCAGCAGCACGACTAGCGGGAGCGTTGACGGGGAGCTGTTTTTT. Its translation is CASSTTSGSVDGELFF.